This entry lists 8 T cell receptor beta chains sequenced from one sample in a study of blood T cell repertoires in COVID-19. The protocol was immunoSEQ multiplex PCR, while the TCRdb copy is restricted to in-frame clones and leaves out a portion. The table has about 190,000 clones, over 75% seen once. Sequenced: peripheral blood. These receptors all come from a woman of 80 years or more with active or convalescent COVID-19.

The chain links TRBV27 to TRBJ2-2, with a weak D call TRBD1 (5 bases). Germline V gene data show CDR1 as MNHEY and CDR2 as SMNVEV (reference sequence). The ends were cut back, 3 bases at V and 6 bases at J, with 5 bases in the middle. The CDR3 is made up of 12 amino acids. CDR3 in DNA: TGTGCCAGCAGTTTCAGGGCCGGGGAGCTGTTTTTT. Translation: CASSFRAGELFF.

The V call is TRBV10-3, the J call TRBJ1-1, with D tentatively TRBD1 (6 bases). Trimming removed 4 bases from V and 6 bases from J, with 9 bases in between. CDR3 length: 12 residues. Germline CDR1 ENHRY, CDR2 SYGVKD. CDR3 nucleotide sequence: TGTGCCATCAGTGGGGAGGGGGCTGAAGCTTTCTTT. Translating gives CAISGEGAEAFF.

The rearrangement joins TRBV5-4 to TRBJ2-7, with TRBD1 identical over 10 bases. The CDR3 length is 15 residues. Trimming took 3 bases from V and 6 from J; bases not matched to a gene: 9. Germline V lookup: CDR1 SGHNT, CDR2 YYREEE (reference sequence). The CDR3 nucleotides read TGTGCCAGCAGCTCCTACAGGGGGACAGGGGTCGAGCAGTACTTC. Its protein product is CASSSYRGTGVEQYF.

This clone appeared once. The chain joins TRBV9 to TRBJ1-4; unclear D gene. V lost 3 bases and J 1 base, leaving 7 bases between the germline ends. The CDR3 totals 14 residues. Germline loops: CDR1 SGDLS, CDR2 YYNGEE. The CDR3 protein is CASSAQITNEKLFF. The CDR3 bases are TGTGCCAGCAGCGCGCAGATAACTAATGAAAAACTGTTTTTT.

The rearrangement links TRBV28 to TRBJ2-7, with TRBD1 matching over 11 bases. The ends lost 4 bases at V and 4 bases at J; junction bases unmatched: 9. The CDR3 loop spans 16 amino acids. Germline V gene data show CDR1 as MDHEN and CDR2 as SYDVKM. The CDR3: CASSSNGQGAQYEQYF. The CDR3 DNA reads TGTGCCAGCAGTTCCAATGGACAGGGGGCGCAATACGAGCAGTACTTC.

The V call is TRBV7-2, the J call TRBJ1-4; the D gene is possibly TRBD1 (5 bases). The CDR3 sequence is 15 residues long. V shed 5 bases and J shed 4 bases, with 14 bases lying between them. CDR1 SGHTA and CDR2 FQGNSA come from the germline V gene. The CDR3, as DNA: TGTGCCAGCAGCCCATGGGGGGGGATTAATGAAAAACTGTTTTTT. It specifies CASSPWGGINEKLFF.

This chain links TRBV4-1 with TRBJ1-5; 7 nucleotides align to TRBD1. CDR1 and CDR2 from the germline V gene are MGHRA and YSYEKL. The CDR3 consists of 17 residues. V lost 1 base, J lost 11 bases, and 17 bases stayed unmatched. DNA for the CDR3: TGCGCCAGCAGCCAAGTCGGGAGACAGGGCATCTCAGTGGCCCAGCATTTT. It codes for CASSQVGRQGISVAQHF.

The V gene is TRBV6-5, the J gene TRBJ2-7; D unresolved. The CDR3 sequence is 11 residues long. V was cut by 2 bases and J by 9 bases, with 8 bases left in between. Germline assignment: CDR1 MNHEY and CDR2 SVGAGI. DNA of the CDR3: TGTGCCAGCAGTTACGATGGCCTGCAGTACTTC. It translates to CASSYDGLQYF.